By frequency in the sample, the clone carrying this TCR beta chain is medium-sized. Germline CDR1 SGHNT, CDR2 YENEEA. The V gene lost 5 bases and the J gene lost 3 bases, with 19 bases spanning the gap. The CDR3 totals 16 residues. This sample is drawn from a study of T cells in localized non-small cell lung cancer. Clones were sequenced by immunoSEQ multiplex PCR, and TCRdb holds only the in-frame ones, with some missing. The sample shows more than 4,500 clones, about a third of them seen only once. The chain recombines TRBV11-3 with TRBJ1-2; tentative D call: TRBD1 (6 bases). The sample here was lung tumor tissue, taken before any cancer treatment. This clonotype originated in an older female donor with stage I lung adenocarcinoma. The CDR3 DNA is TGTGCCAGCAGCATCAACCAGGGGAGAATTGACTATGGCTACACCTTC. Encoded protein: CASSINQGRIDYGYTF.